Below are 14 T cell receptor beta chains sequenced from a single sample in a study of T cell responses to AZD1222 COVID-19 vaccine. Data came from immunoSEQ multiplex PCR; TCRdb stores just in-frame clones and leaves some out. The sample holds just over 80,000 clones, just under 90% seen once. Source: peripheral blood, taken on day 0 of AZD1222 vaccination. Receptors were obtained from an adult in good health.

The V call is TRBV10-3, the J call TRBJ1-2, with TRBD1 identical over 9 bases. V was pared by 6 bases and J by 5 bases, with 7 bases of the junction left unmatched. There are 14 residues in the CDR3. CDR1 and CDR2 from the germline V gene are ENHRY and SYGVKD. CDR3 DNA sequence: TGTGCCATCAGGCCGGGACAGGGTGGATATGGCTACACCTTC. It codes for CAIRPGQGGYGYTF.

The V gene is TRBV5-1, the J gene TRBJ2-3; 8 bases line up with TRBD2. This CDR3 region has 17 residues. Germline V CDR1 and CDR2: SGHRS, YFSETQ. The V gene end was trimmed by 1 base and the J gene end by 3 bases; junction bases not matched to a gene: 10. The CDR3 loop is CASSLFPGGAGTDTQYF. CDR3 DNA sequence: TGCGCCAGCAGCTTGTTCCCCGGGGGGGCCGGGACAGATACGCAGTATTTT.

The J gene is TRBJ2-3, the V gene TRBV6-4; TRBD2 aligns across 11 bases. In germline, CDR1 is MRHNA, CDR2 SNTAGT. CDR3 size: 15 residues. Trimming removed 6 bases from V and 2 bases from J; junction bases left unmatched: 4. Here the CDR3 reads CASSRSGGATDTQYF. The CDR3 DNA sequence: TGTGCCAGCAGCCGTAGCGGGGGGGCCACAGATACGCAGTATTTT.

The CDR3 DNA follows: TGTGCCAGCAGCCAAGAAATCCGATCACTTAACTATGGCTACACCTTC. Translation gives CASSQEIRSLNYGYTF. The rearrangement links TRBV4-2 to TRBJ1-2, with no clear D. Germline V CDR1 and CDR2: LGHNA, YNFKEQ. CDR3 length equals 16 residues. Trimming stripped 0 bases from V and 1 base from J, with 12 bases between.

This clone has only a few counts. This sequence joins TRBV12-5 and TRBJ1-1; perhaps TRBD1 as D (5 bases). The V gene lost 4 bases and the J gene lost 3 bases, with 6 bases spanning the gap. The V gene's germline CDR1 is LGHNT and CDR2 FRNRAP. There are 12 residues in the CDR3. The CDR3 sequence: CASGWGDTEAFF. The CDR3 nucleotides read TGTGCTAGTGGTTGGGGGGACACTGAAGCTTTCTTT.

The chain couples TRBV11-2 to TRBJ2-2; D could derive from TRBD1 or TRBD2 (6 bases each). The CDR3 runs to 16 residues. Looked up from germline, CDR1 is SGHAT and CDR2 is FQNNGV. Trimming cost V 6 bases and J 3 bases, with 17 bases left between them. The CDR3 protein is CASSFTWGAYTGELFF. DNA for the CDR3: TGTGCCAGCAGTTTCACGTGGGGGGCATACACCGGGGAGCTGTTTTTT. The variable domain in full, with the rest retrieved from reference TRBV11-2 and TRBJ2-2, is EAGVAQSPRYKIIEKRQSVAFWCNPISGHATLYWYQQILGQGPKLLIQFQNNGVVDDSQLPKDRFSAERLKGVDSTLKIQPAKLEDSAVYLCASSFTWGAYTGELFFGEGSRLTVL.

The CDR3 protein is CSVQGSWGQPQHF. In DNA form, the CDR3 reads TGCAGCGTACAGGGTTCCTGGGGTCAGCCCCAGCATTTT. The J gene is TRBJ1-5, the V gene TRBV29-1; D perhaps matches TRBD1 (6 bases). CDR1 and CDR2 from the germline V gene are SQVTM and ANQGSEA. This CDR3 has 13 residues. Deletions cut 6 bases from V and 6 bases from J, with 15 bases between.

V is TRBV4-3 and J is TRBJ2-2, with 8 bases aligning to TRBD1. The CDR3 is made up of 15 amino acids. Germline V gene data show CDR1 as LGHNA and CDR2 as YSLEER. V dropped 2 bases and J dropped 7; count of bases not matched to a gene: 6. The CDR3 reads CASSQRTGTVGELFF. The CDR3 nucleotides are TGCGCCAGCAGCCAACGGACAGGGACGGTCGGGGAGCTGTTTTTT.

This chain connects TRBV18 to TRBJ1-3; 7 bases fit TRBD1. The trim removed 1 base at V and 0 bases at J, leaving 12 bases unmatched. Germline assignment: CDR1 KGHSH and CDR2 LQKENI. The CDR3 loop spans 19 amino acids. CDR3 region: CASSPRPSDRAGSGNTIYF. The CDR3 nucleotides read TGTGCCAGCTCACCACGACCCTCAGACAGGGCCGGCTCTGGAAACACCATATATTTT.

The chain combines TRBV6-5 with TRBJ2-5, with 9 bases that match TRBD1. There are 13 residues in the CDR3. Looked up from germline, CDR1 is MNHEY and CDR2 is SVGAGI. J was trimmed by 5 bases and V by 8 bases; bases with no gene match: 6. The CDR3 reads CASWYRGRETQYF. CDR3 DNA sequence: TGTGCCAGCTGGTACAGGGGGCGTGAGACCCAGTACTTC.

The chain links TRBV19 to TRBJ1-1; the D gene is possibly TRBD1 (5 bases). The CDR3 loop spans 16 amino acids. CDR1 is LNHDA and CDR2 is SQIVND in the germline V gene (reference sequence). V was cut by 1 base and J by 0 bases, with 12 bases left in between. CDR3 in amino acids: CASSIGGEGLNTEAFF. For the CDR3, the DNA is TGTGCCAGTAGTATAGGGGGGGAAGGGTTGAACACTGAAGCTTTCTTT.

The genes are TRBV21-1 and TRBJ2-1. TRBV21-1 is an annotated pseudogene. CDR3 size: 14 residues. CDR3 loop: CASSKFRCRNEQFF. The CDR3 nucleotides read TGTGCCAGCAGCAAATTTAGGTGCCGAAATGAGCAGTTCTTC.

V gene TRBV6-5 combines with J gene TRBJ2-1, with 7 positions matching TRBD2. The trim removed 6 bases at V and 0 bases at J, leaving 5 bases unmatched. This CDR3 region has 15 residues. In germline, CDR1 is MNHEY, CDR2 SVGAGI. The CDR3 coding sequence is TGTGCCAGCAGCCTCGGGGGGTACTCCTACAATGAGCAGTTCTTC. Its protein product is CASSLGGYSYNEQFF.

The chain combines TRBV6-4 with TRBJ2-1; 9 positions match TRBD1. Trimming removed 6 bases from V and 10 bases from J; junction bases left unmatched: 7. The CDR3 spans 13 residues. The germline V gene has CDR1 MRHNA and CDR2 SNTAGT. CDR3 sequence reads: CASSVDRGNEQFF. The CDR3 bases are TGTGCCAGCAGCGTGGACAGGGGTAACGAGCAGTTCTTC.